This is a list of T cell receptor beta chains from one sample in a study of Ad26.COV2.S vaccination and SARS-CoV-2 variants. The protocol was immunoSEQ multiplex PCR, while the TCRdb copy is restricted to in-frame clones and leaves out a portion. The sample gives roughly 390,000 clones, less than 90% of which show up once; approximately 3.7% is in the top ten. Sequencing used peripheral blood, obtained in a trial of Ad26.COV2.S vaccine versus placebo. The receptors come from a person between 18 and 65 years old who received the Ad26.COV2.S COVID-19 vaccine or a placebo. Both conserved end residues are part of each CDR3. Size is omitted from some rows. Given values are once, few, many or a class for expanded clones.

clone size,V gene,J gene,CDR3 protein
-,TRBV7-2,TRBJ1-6,CASSPSDSTIRSYNSPLHF
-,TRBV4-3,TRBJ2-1,CASSQDVPTGPDEQFF
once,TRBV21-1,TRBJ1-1,CASSKEAGAGSEAFF
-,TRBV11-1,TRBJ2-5,CASSLNTGGRETQYF
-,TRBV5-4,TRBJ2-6,CASSHARAGANVLTF
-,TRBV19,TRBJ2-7,CASGPPGLSSYEQYF
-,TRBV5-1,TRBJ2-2,CASSPQGTGELFF
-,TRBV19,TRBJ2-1,CASSRQVSYNEQFF
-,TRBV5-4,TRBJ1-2,CASSADRANYGYTF
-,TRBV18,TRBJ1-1,CASYRDQNTEAFF
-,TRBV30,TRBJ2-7,CACAPGLPSYEQYF
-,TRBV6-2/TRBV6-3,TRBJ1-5,CASSPQGWNQPQHF
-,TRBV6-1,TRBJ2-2,CASSETNGSGELFF
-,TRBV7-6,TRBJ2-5,CASSILPVETQYF
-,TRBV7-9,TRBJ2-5,CASSLRQGAGETQYF
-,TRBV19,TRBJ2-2,CASSIDTGLAGGPGWNTGELFF
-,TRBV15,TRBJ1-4,CATSRDLLAGNEKLFF
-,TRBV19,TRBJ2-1,CATSARTNTYYNEQFF
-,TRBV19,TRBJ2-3,CASSQTGTSGRTDTQYF
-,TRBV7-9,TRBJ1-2,CASSLGVGSGGYTF
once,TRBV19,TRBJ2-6,CASRELRGRGISGANVLTF
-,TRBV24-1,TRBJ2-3,CATSDPVTSGFTDTQYF
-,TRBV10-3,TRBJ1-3,CAISEFTGYGNTIYF
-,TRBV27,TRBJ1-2,CASSPWDGPYGYTF
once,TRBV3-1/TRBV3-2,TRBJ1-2,CASSQRQGGYGYTF
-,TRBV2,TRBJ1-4,CASSVGDEKLFF
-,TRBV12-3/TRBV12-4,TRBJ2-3,CASSLIHPDTQYF
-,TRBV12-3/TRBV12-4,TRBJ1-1,CASSYRGVAEAFF
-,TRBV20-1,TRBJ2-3,CSAFSDTQYF
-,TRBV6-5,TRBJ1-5,CASARTVGNQPQHF
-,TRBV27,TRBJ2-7,CASSFSITYEQYF
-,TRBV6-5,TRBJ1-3,CASSSLWGTIYF
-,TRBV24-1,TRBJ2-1,CATRQGAGNEQFF
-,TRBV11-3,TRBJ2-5,CASSLGLTKEETQYF
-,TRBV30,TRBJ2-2,CAWWVAGELFF
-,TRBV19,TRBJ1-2,CASRLDGYTF
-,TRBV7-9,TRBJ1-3,CASSLGTGLNTIYF
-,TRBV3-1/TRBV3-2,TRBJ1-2,CASSQTDAGGYGYTF
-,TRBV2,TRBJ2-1,CASSPPGPIQFF
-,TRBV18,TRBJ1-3,CASSPPSGVTGNTIYF
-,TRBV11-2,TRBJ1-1,CASSLGSWKTEAFF
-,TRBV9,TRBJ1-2,CASSVVAVEGYTF
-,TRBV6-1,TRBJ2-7,CASSEGFEQYF
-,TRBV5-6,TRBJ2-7,CASSDWDRAYEQYF
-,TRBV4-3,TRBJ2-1,CASSPTGRNEQFF
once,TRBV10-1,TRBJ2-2,CASSDPGGAGELFF